The text below deals with one TCR beta chain. CDR1 is SEHNR and CDR2 is FQNEAQ in the germline V gene (reference sequence). The V gene lost 1 base and the J gene lost 6 bases, with 10 bases spanning the gap. This CDR3 comprises 13 residues. This sample is drawn from a study of blood T cell repertoires in COVID-19. Study-wide background: COVID-19 samples, acute and convalescent, were from the United States, Italy and Spain. Sample material is recorded as cDNA or gDNA derived from T cells, B-cell-depleted T cells, or PBMCs.

Authors' analysis steps: Estimates of nucleated cell counts were drawn from the amplification of reference gene primers. Generated by immunoSEQ multiplex PCR, the TCRdb table keeps only in-frame clones and is missing some. V and J calls plus clone size are reproduced from that table; the DNA served to infer D and trimming. The sample holds 200,000 to 300,000 clones, 85% to 90% seen once. This receptor was taken from a woman in her 70s with active or convalescent COVID-19. The gene calls are TRBV7-9 and TRBJ2-7; no reliable D call. The source material was peripheral blood. CDR3 in DNA: TGTGCCAGCAGCTTAGGTAGCCTACGCGAGCAGTACTTC. Translated: CASSLGSLREQYF.